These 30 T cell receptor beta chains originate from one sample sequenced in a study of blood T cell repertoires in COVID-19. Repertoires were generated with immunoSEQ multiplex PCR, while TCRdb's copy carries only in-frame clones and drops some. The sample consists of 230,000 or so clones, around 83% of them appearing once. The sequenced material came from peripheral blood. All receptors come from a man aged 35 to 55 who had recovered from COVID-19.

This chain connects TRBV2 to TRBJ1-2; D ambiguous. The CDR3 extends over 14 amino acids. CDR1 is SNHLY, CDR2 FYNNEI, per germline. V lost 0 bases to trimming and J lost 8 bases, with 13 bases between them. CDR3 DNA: TGTGCCAGCAGTGAAGCGGGTCAGGCCCTAGGCTACACCTTC. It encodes CASSEAGQALGYTF.

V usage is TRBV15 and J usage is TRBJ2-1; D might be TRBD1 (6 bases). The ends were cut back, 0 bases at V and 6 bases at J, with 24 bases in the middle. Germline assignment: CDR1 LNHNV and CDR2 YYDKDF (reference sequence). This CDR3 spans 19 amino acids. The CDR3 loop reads CATSRDSPLVSDRSNEQFF. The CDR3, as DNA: TGTGCCACCAGCAGAGATAGCCCCCTGGTAAGCGACAGGAGCAATGAGCAGTTCTTC.

CDR3 protein: CASSLIRGGKAFF. CDR3 nucleotides: TGTGCCAGCAGCTTAATCCGCGGGGGGAAAGCTTTCTTT. The chain employs TRBV5-6 and TRBJ1-1; D perhaps matches TRBD1 (5 bases). Germline loops: CDR1 SGHDT, CDR2 YYEEEE. This CDR3 region has 13 residues. Trimming took off 2 bases at V and 9 bases at J, with 14 bases between the two ends.

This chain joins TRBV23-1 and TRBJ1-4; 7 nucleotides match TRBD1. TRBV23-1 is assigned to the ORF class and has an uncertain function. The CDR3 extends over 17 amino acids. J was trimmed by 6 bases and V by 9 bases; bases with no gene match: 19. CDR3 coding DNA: TGCGCCAGAATGCCTGTTCGGTCAGGGGGGCGCGATGAAAAACTGTTTTTT. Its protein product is CARMPVRSGGRDEKLFF.

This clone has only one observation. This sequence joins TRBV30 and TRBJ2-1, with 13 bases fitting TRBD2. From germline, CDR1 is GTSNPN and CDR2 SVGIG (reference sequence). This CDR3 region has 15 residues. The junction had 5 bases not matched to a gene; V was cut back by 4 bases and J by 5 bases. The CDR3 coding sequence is TGTGCCTGGAATCCCGGACTAGCGGGGGACAATGAGCAGTTCTTC. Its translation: CAWNPGLAGDNEQFF. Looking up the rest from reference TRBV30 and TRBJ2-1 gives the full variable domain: SQTIHQWPATLVQPVGSPLSLECTVEGTSNPNLYWYRQAAGRGLQLLFYSVGIGQISSEVPQNLSASRPQDRQFILSSKKLLLSDSGFYLCAWNPGLAGDNEQFFGPGTRLTVL.

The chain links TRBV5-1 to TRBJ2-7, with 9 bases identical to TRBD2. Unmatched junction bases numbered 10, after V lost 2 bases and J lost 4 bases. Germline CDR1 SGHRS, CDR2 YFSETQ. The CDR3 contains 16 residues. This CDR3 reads CASSFSAGGRVYEQYF. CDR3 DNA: TGCGCCAGCAGCTTCTCAGCGGGGGGACGGGTATACGAGCAGTACTTC.

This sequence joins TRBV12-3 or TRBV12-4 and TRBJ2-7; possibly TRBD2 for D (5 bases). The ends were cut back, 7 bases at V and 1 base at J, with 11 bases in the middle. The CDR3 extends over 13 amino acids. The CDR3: CASTLRESYEQYF. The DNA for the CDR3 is TGTGCCAGCACCCTAAGGGAGTCCTACGAGCAGTACTTC.

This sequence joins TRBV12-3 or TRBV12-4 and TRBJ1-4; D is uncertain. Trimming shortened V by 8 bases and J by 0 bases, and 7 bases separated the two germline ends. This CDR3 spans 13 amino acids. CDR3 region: CASSVATNEKLFF. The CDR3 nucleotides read TGTGCCAGCTCGGTTGCAACTAATGAAAAACTGTTTTTT.

The CDR3 spells CASSTQGVGGYTF. The CDR3 DNA is TGTGCCAGCAGCACACAGGGTGTGGGGGGCTACACCTTC. The V gene is TRBV5-4, the J gene TRBJ1-2; D may be TRBD1 (6 bases). The CDR3 extends over 13 amino acids. With 4 bases removed from V and 8 bases from J, the gap between germline ends came to 15 bases. Germline-derived CDR1 and CDR2 are SGHNT and YYREEE (reference sequence).

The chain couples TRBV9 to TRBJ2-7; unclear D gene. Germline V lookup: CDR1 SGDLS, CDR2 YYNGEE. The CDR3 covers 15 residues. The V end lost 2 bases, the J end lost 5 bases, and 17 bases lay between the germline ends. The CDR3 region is CASSVLPAARNEQYF. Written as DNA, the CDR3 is TGTGCCAGCAGCGTCTTACCGGCAGCGAGGAACGAGCAGTACTTC.

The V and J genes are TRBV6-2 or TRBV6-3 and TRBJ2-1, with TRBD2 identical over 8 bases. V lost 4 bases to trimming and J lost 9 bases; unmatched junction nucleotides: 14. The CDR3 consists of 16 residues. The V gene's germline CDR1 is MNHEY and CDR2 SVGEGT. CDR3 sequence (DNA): TGTGCCAGCAGTTTCTTTGGCGGGAGGCCGGGTGGTGAGCAGTTCTTC. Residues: CASSFFGGRPGGEQFF.

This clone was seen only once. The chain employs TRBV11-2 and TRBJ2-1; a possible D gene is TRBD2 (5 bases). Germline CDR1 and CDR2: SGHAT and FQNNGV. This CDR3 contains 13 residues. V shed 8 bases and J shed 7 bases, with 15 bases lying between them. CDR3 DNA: TGTGCCAGCGTTCGGACTTACGGTAATGAGCAGTTCTTC. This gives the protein CASVRTYGNEQFF.

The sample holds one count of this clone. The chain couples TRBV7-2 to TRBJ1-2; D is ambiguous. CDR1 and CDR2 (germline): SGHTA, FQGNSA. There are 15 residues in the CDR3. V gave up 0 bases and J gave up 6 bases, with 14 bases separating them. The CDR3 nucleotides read TGTGCCAGCAGCTTAGCGTCGGGATTTAGACATGGCTACACCTTC. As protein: CASSLASGFRHGYTF.

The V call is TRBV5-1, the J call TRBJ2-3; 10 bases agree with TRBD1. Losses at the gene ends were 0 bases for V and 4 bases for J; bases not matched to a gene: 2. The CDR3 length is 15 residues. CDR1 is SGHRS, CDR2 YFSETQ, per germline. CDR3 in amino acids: CASSLVGTGADTQYF. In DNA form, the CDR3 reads TGCGCCAGCAGCTTGGTAGGGACAGGGGCAGATACGCAGTATTTT.

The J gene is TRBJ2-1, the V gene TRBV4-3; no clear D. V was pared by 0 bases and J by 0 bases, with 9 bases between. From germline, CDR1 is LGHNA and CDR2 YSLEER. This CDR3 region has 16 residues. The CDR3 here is CASSQDSESSYNEQFF. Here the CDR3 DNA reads TGCGCCAGCAGCCAAGATTCAGAAAGCTCCTACAATGAGCAGTTCTTC.

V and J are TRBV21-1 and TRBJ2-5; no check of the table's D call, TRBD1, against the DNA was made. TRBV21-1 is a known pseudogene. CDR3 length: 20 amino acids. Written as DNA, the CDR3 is TGTGCCAGCAGCAAGACCCGGGACAGGGACTTTTGCGGATACGAAGAGACCCAGTACTTC. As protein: CASSKTRDRDFCGYEETQYF.

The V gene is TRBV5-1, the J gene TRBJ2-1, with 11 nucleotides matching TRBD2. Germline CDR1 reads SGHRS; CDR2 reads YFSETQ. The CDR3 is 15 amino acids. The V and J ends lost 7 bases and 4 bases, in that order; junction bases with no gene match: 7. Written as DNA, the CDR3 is TGCGCCAGCGCAACGGGACTAGCGGATTACAATGAGCAGTTCTTC. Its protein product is CASATGLADYNEQFF.

CDR3 sequence: CASSLEPLSEAFF. The CDR3 nucleotides read TGTGCCAGCAGCTTAGAGCCTTTGAGTGAAGCTTTCTTT. This chain uses TRBV7-9 with TRBJ1-1; D is unclear. The V and J ends lost 1 base and 7 bases respectively, with 10 bases between them. CDR1 is SEHNR, CDR2 FQNEAQ, per germline (reference sequence). There are 13 residues in the CDR3. The whole variable domain, remainder taken from reference TRBV7-9 and TRBJ1-1, is DTGVSQNPRHKITKRGQNVTFRCDPISEHNRLYWYRQTLGQGPEFLTYFQNEAQLEKSRLLSDRFSAERPKGSFSTLEIQRTEQGDSAMYLCASSLEPLSEAFFGQGTRLTVV.

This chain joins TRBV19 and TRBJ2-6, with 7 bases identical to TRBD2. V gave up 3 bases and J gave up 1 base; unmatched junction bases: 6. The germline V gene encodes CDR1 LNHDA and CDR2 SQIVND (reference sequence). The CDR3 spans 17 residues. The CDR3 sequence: CASSMGGSNSGANVLTF. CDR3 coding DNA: TGTGCCAGTAGTATGGGAGGGAGCAATTCTGGGGCCAACGTCCTGACTTTC. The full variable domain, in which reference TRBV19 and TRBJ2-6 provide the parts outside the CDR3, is DGGITQSPKYLFRKEGQNVTLSCEQNLNHDAMYWYRQDPGQGLRLIYYSQIVNDFQKGDIAEGYSVSREKKESFPLTVTSAQKNPTAFYLCASSMGGSNSGANVLTFGAGSRLTVL.

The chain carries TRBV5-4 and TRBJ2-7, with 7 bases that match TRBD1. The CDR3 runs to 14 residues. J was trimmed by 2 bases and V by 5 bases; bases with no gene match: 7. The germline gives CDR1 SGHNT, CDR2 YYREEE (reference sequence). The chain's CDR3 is CASSFDRAPYEQYF. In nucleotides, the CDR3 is TGTGCCAGCAGTTTTGACAGGGCTCCCTACGAGCAGTACTTC.

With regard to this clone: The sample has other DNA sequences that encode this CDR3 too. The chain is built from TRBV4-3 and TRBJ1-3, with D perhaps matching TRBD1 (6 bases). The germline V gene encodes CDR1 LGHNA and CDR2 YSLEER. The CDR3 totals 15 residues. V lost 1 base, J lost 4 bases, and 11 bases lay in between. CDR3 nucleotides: TGCGCCAGCAGCCAAGGAACAGGGACGGGAAACACCATATATTTT. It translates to CASSQGTGTGNTIYF.

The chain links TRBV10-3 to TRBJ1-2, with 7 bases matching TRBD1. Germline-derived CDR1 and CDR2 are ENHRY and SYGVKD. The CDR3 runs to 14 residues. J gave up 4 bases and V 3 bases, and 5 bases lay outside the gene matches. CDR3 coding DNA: TGTGCCATCAGTGATCAGGACAGGCCCTATGGCTACACCTTC. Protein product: CAISDQDRPYGYTF.

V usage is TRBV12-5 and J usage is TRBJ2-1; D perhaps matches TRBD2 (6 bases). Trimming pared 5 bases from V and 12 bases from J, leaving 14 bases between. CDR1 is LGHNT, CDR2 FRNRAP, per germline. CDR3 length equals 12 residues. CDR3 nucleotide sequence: TGTGCTAGTGGTCCTCAGGGAGGCCCGCAGTTCTTC. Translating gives CASGPQGGPQFF.

As DNA, the CDR3 is TGTGCCAGCAGTGAAGGTCTTAATATCCACAGGGGTCTCCGATTTAACTATGGCTACACCTTC. This translates into CASSEGLNIHRGLRFNYGYTF. The chain has TRBV6-1 and TRBJ1-2; 7 nucleotides match TRBD1. V was pared by 1 base and J by 1 base, with 21 bases of the junction left unmatched. CDR3 length: 21 residues. In germline, CDR1 is MNHNS, CDR2 SASEGT.

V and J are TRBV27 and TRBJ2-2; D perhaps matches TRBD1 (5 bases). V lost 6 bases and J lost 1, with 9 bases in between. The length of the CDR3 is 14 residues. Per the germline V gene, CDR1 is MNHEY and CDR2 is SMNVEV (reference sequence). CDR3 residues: CASRRQRNTGELFF. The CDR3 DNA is TGTGCCAGCAGGCGACAGCGGAACACCGGGGAGCTGTTTTTT.

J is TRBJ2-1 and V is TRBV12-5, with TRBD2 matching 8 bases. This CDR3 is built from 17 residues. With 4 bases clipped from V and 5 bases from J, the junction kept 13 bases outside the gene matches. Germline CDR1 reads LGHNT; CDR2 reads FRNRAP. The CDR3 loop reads CASGSLGGVAGHNEQFF. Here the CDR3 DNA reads TGTGCTAGTGGTTCCTTGGGGGGGGTAGCGGGACACAATGAGCAGTTCTTC.

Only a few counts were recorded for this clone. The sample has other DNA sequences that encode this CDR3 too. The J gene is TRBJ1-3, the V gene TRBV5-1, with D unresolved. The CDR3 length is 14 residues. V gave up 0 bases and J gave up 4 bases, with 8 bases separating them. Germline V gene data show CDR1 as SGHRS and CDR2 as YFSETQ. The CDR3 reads CASSLAGYGNTIYF. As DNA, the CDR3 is TGCGCCAGCAGCTTGGCAGGCTACGGAAACACCATATATTTT.

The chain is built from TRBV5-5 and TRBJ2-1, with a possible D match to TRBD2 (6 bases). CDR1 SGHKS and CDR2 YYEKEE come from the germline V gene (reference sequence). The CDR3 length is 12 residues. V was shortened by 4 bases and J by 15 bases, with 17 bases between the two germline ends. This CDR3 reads CASSATPREAFF. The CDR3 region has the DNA TGTGCCAGCAGCGCCACCCCCAGGGAGGCGTTCTTC.

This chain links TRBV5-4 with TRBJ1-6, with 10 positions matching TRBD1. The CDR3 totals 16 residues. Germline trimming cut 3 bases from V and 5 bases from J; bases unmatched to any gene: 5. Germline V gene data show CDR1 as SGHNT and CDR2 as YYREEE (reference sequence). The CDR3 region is CASSSPGQGNNSPLHF. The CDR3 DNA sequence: TGTGCCAGCAGCTCTCCGGGACAGGGGAATAATTCACCCCTCCACTTT.

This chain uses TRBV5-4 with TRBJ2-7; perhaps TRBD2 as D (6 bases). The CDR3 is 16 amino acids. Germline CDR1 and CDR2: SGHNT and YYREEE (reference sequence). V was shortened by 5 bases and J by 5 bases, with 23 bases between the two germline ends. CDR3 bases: TGTGCCAGCAGGAACGGGGTCAGCGGGCCGTGGGACGAGCAGTACTTC. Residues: CASRNGVSGPWDEQYF.